Sequencing of this T cell receptor (beta chain) was carried out in a study of blood T cell repertoires in COVID-19 (dated by TCRdb to 2020 to 2022). At the level of the whole study: The collaborator samples originated in the United States, Italy and Spain and spanned the acute and convalescent phases of COVID-19. The repertoires were released in a freely available public database meant as a resource for research on the immune response to SARS-CoV-2. Subjects who had been exposed to COVID-19, were actively infected with it, or had recovered from it provided the deeply sampled blood TCRbeta repertoires that made up the dataset. HLA class I and class II types, where available, came from metadata supplied by the sample provider rather than from assay-based typing. The material from the prospective study consisted of cDNA or gDNA derived from T cells, B-cell-depleted T cells, or PBMCs. Nearly every sample came with metadata listing a de-identified subject ID, COVID-19 status, age in years and sex. Samples were obtained from the ongoing ImmuneRACE study (first 160 participants) and from approximately 1,200 subjects provided by 6 global collaborators.

CDR1 is given as KGHSH and CDR2 as LQKENI, both from the germline V gene. Cut back by 4 bases and 0 bases, the V and J ends lie 10 bases apart. The CDR3, from cysteine to phenylalanine, totals 14 residues. Here the CDR3 DNA is all that survives: 42 bases in frame from base 1. What the research found in general, with its limitations: The quantity of clinical and demographic metadata differed by source and by participant and was supplied without curation.

The collaborating institutions used their own protocols to collect whole blood in K2EDTA tubes. Collaborator samples were shipped for TCRbeta analysis as frozen whole blood, isolated PBMCs, or DNA extracted from either sample type. Comment on this clone: Its antigen remains undetermined. The input lacks base qualities; no much larger clone sits a single base away.

TCRbeta CDR3 regions were amplified from genomic DNA using the immunoSEQ Assay, a bias-controlled multiplex PCR. On the authors' methods: Within the assay, amplification of reference gene primers was used to estimate how many nucleated cells each sample contained. To quantify the absolute abundance of each unique TCRbeta CDR3 rearrangement, sequence reads were collapsed and filtered. For each sample, productive Simpson clonality was calculated as the square root of Simpson's diversity index across productive rearrangements. The immuneACCESS repertoire file appears here via TCRdb, limited to in-frame rearrangements. These files lack a portion of the clones; in checked studies, under half of the deficit traces to unresolved V genes, and the cause of the others is not known. D and trimming were read from the DNA, whereas the V and J calls and clone size are those reported in that table. The sample table holds around 100,000 clones, of which approximately 89% were seen once. Roughly 18% of the sample belongs to the ten largest clones.

The sequenced sample was peripheral blood. The receptor was derived from a woman older than 75 in a cohort sampled during active COVID-19. The rearrangement combines TRBV18 with TRBJ2-7; the D gene is perhaps TRBD1, from 5 matching bases. Read as DNA, the sequence is TGTGCCAGCTCACGCCAGGGTAACTCCTACGAGCAGTACTTC. It translates to CASSRQGNSYEQYF. Full variable domain (CDR3 extended with the reference TRBV18 and TRBJ2-7 proteins): NAGVMQNPRHLVRRRGQEARLRCSPMKGHSHVYWYRQLPEEGLKFMVYLQKENIIDESGMPKERFSAEFPKEGPSILRIQQVVRGDSAAYFCASSRQGNSYEQYFGPGTRLTVT.